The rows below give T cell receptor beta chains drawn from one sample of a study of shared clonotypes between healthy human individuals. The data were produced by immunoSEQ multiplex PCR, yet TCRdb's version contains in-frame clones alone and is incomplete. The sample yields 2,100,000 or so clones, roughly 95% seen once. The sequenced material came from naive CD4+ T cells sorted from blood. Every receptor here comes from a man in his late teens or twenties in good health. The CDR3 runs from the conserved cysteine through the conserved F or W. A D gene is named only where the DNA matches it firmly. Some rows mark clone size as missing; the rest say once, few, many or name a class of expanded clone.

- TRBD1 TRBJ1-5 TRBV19 TGTGTCAGTAGTTCACAGGGGGGTCAGCCCCAGCATTTT CVSSSQGGQPQHF
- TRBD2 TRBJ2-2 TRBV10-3 TGTGCCATCAGTGGACTAGCGGGAGGAACCGGGGAGCTGTTTTTT CAISGLAGGTGELFF
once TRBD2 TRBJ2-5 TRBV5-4 TGTGCCAGCACCCCCCTAGCGGGGGGGGAGACCCAGTACTTC CASTPLAGGETQYF
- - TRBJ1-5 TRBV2 TGTGCCAGCACCATTAATGGGCAGAATCAGCCCCAGCATTTT CASTINGQNQPQHF
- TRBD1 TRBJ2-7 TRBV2 TGTGCCAGCAGCCAGGGATCACCGGACAGGAAGAACTACGAGCAGTACTTC CASSQGSPDRKNYEQYF
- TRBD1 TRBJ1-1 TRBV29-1 TGCAGCGTAAACAGGGGCACTGAAGCTTTCTTT CSVNRGTEAFF
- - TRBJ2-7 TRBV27 TGTGCCAGCAGCCGGGGACCTAGCTCGTACGAGCAGTACTTC CASSRGPSSYEQYF
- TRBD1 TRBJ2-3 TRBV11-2 TGTGCCAGCAGCTTAACCGGGACAGGGGGTTGGGATACGCAGTATTTT CASSLTGTGGWDTQYF
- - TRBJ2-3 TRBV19 TGTGCCAGTAGTATAGGAGTGGGCGCTAGCACAGATACGCAGTATTTT CASSIGVGASTDTQYF
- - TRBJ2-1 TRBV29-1 TGCAGCGTTGAAGGTCGCAATGAGCAGTTCTTC CSVEGRNEQFF
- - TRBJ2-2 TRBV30 TGTGCCTGGACGAGGGGCTGGGTCGGGGAGCTGTTTTTT CAWTRGWVGELFF
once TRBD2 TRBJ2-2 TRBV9 TGTGCCAGCAGCCCCCGAGGGGGCGGGGGGGCCGTCGGGGAGCTGTTTTTT CASSPRGGGGAVGELFF
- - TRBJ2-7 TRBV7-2 TGTGCCAGCAGCTTAAACCACAGACGACAGCAGGGCAGATACGAGCAGTACTTC CASSLNHRRQQGRYEQYF
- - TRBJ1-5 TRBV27 TGTGCCAGCAGTTGGGGGAGGGATCAGCCCCAGCATTTT CASSWGRDQPQHF
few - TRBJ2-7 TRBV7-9 TGTGCCAGCAGCCCCCGGAGGGCTACTTACTACGAGCAGTACTTC CASSPRRATYYEQYF
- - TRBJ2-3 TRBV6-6 TGTGCCAGCAGACCAGAAACAGATACGCAGTATTTT CASRPETDTQYF
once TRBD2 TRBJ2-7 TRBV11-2 TGTGCCAGCAGCTTAAGGACTAGCGTCGCCTACGAGCAGTACTTC CASSLRTSVAYEQYF
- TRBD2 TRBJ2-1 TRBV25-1 TGTGCCAGCGAAAAGCGGGGCGGATACAATGAGCAGTTCTTC CASEKRGGYNEQFF
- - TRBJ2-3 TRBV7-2 TGTGCCAGCAGCTTAGACGAGGGAAAGTTTCAGTATTTT CASSLDEGKFQYF
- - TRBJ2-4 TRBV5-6 TGTGCCAGCAGCTTGGGGGTGATAAACATTCAGTACTTC CASSLGVINIQYF
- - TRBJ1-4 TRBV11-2 TGTGCCAGCAGCTTAGTGACAGCTAATGAAAAACTGTTTTTT CASSLVTANEKLFF
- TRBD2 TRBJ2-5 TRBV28 TGTGCCAGCAGTTTGGGGAGGGAGCGCCAAGGGACCCAGTACTTC CASSLGRERQGTQYF
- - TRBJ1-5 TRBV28 TGTGCCAGCGGGGCAGGGGTTTTGGGCAATCAGCCCCAGCATTTT CASGAGVLGNQPQHF
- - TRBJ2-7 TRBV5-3 TGTGCCAGAAGTTTAAGGGCCCATTCCTACGAGCAGTACTTC CARSLRAHSYEQYF
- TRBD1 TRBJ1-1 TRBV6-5 TGTGCCAGCAGTTCACCGGGACAGCAAGCTTTCTTT CASSSPGQQAFF
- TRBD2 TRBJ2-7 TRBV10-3 TGTGCCATCTCTAGCGGGGGAGTTAACGCCTACGAGCAGTACTTC CAISSGGVNAYEQYF
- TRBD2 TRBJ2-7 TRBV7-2 TGTGCCAGCAGCTTCGGACTAGCGGGAGTCCCAGGGGAGCAGTACTTC CASSFGLAGVPGEQYF
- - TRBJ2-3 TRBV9 TGTGCCAGCAGCGTAGGGGCAGGGTTTAGTTCAGATACGCAGTATTTT CASSVGAGFSSDTQYF
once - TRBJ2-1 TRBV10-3 TGTGCCATCAGTGAATGGGATGAGCAGTTCTTC CAISEWDEQFF
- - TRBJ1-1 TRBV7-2 TGTGCCAGCAGCTTTAGAGGTATGGGGACGTCTGAAGCTTTCTTT CASSFRGMGTSEAFF
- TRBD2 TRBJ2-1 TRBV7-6 TGTGCCAGCAGCGCTAGGACTAGCGGGGGGGCCGGAAATGAGCAGTTCTTC CASSARTSGGAGNEQFF
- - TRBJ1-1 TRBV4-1 TGCGCCAGCACCAAGGGCCTGGGGTTGAACACTGAAGCTTTCTTT CASTKGLGLNTEAFF
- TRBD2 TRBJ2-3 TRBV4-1 TGCGCCAGCAGCCAAGGACTAGCGAAAAGCACAGATACGCAGTATTTT CASSQGLAKSTDTQYF
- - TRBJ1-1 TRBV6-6 TGTGCCAGCAGTTACTTTCAAGGGGAAGATGAAGCTTTCTTT CASSYFQGEDEAFF
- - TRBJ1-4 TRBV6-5 TGTGCCAGCAGGAAACAGGCAACTAATGAAAAACTGTTTTTT CASRKQATNEKLFF
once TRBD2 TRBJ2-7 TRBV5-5 TGTGCCAGCAGCTTGGACTGGCTAGCGGGAGTGTACGAGCAGTACTTC CASSLDWLAGVYEQYF
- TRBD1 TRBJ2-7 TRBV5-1 TGCGCCAGCAGCTTGGCCGGGACAGATAATATCTACGAGCAGTACTTC CASSLAGTDNIYEQYF
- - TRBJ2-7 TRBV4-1 TGCGCCAGCAGCCAAGCCACACAGCCGTCCTACGAGCAGTACTTC CASSQATQPSYEQYF
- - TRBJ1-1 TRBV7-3 TGTGCCAGCAGCTCATCCGGGACGGTTAACACTGAAGCTTTCTTT CASSSSGTVNTEAFF
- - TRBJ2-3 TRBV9 TGTGCCAGCAGTTCGGACAGCCGCACAGATACGCAGTATTTT CASSSDSRTDTQYF
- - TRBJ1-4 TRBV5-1 TGCGCCAGCAGCTTGGGGGCGTCCCCCGGCGGTAATGAAAAACTGTTTTTT CASSLGASPGGNEKLFF
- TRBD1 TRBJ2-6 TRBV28 TGTGCCAGCGGACAGGGCTCCGCTGGGGCCAACGTCCTGACTTTC CASGQGSAGANVLTF
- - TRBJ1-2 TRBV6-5 TGTGCCAGCAGTTACGACGGAAACTATGGCTACACCTTC CASSYDGNYGYTF
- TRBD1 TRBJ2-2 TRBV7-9 TGTGCCAGCAGCTCGGGACAGGGATTCACCGGGGAGCTGTTTTTT CASSSGQGFTGELFF